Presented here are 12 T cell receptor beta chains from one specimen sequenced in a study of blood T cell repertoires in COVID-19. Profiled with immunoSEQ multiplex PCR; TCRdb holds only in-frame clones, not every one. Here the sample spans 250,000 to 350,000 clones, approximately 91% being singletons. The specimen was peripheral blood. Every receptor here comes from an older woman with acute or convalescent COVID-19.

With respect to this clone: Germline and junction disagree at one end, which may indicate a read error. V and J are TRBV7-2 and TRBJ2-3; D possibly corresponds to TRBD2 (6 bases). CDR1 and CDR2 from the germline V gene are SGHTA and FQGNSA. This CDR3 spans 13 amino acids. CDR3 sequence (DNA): TGTGTCAGCAAGGGCGGGGCCGCCGATACGCAGTATTTT. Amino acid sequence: CVSKGGAADTQYF.

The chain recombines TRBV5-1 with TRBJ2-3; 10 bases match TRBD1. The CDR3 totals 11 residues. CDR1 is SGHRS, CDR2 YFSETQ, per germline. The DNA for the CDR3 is TGCGCATCTCGAGGGGACAGGGGGCAGTATTTT. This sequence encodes CASRGDRGQYF. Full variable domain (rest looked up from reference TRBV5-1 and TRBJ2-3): KAGVTQTPRYLIKTRGQQVTLSCSPISGHRSVSWYQQTPGQGLQFLFEYFSETQRNKGNFPGRFSGRQFSNSRSEMNVSTLELGDSALYLCASRGDRGQYFGPGTRLTVL.

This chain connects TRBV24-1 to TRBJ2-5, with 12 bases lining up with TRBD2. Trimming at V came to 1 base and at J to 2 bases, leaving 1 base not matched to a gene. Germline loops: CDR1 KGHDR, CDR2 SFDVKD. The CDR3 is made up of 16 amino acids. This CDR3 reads CATSDFTSGRQETQYF. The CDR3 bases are TGTGCCACCAGTGATTTCACTAGCGGGAGGCAAGAGACCCAGTACTTC.

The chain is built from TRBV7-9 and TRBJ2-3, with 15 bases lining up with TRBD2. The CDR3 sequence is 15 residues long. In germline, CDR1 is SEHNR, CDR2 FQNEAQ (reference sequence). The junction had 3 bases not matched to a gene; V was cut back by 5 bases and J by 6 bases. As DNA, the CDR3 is TGTGCCAGCAGCGGACTAGCGGGGGGGCCGGATACGCAGTATTTT. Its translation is CASSGLAGGPDTQYF.

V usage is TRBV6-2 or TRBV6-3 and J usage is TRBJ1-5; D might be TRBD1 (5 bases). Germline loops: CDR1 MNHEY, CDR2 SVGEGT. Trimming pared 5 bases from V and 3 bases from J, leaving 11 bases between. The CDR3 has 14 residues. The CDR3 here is CASSLSRANQPQHF. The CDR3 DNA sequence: TGTGCCAGCAGTCTGTCCAGGGCCAATCAGCCCCAGCATTTT.

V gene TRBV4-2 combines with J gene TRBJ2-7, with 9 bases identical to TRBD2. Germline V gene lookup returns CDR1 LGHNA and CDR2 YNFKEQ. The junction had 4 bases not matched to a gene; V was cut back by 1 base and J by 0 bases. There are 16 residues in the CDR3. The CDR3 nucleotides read TGTGCCAGCAGCCAAGTTGGTAGCGGGAGCTCCTACGAGCAGTACTTC. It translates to CASSQVGSGSSYEQYF.

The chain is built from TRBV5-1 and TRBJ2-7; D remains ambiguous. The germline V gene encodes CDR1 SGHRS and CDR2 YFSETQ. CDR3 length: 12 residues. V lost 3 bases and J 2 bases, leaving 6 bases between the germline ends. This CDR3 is CASSSQPYEQYF. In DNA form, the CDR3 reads TGCGCCAGCAGCTCACAGCCCTACGAGCAGTACTTC.

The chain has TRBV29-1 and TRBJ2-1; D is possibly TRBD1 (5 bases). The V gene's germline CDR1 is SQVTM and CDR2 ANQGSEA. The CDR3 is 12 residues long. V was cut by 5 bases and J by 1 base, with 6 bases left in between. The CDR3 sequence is CSVQGSYNEQFF. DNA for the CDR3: TGCAGCGTTCAGGGATCCTACAATGAGCAGTTCTTC.

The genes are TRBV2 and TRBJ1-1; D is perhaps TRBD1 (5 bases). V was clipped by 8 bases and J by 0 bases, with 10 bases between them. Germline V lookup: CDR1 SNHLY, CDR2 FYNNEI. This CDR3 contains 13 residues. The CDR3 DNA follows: TGTGCCAGCCCAGGCAGGGTGAACACTGAAGCTTTCTTT. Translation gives CASPGRVNTEAFF.

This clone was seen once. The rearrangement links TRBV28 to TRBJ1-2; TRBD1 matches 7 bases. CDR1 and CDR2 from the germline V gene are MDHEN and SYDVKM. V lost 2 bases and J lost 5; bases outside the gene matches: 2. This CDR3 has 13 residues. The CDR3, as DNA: TGTGCCAGCAGTTTACAGGGGGAATATGGCTACACCTTC. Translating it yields CASSLQGEYGYTF.

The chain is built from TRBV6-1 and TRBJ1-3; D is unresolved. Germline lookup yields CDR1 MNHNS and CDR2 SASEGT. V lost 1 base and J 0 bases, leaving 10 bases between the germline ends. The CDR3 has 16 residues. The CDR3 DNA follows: TGTGCCAGCAGTGAAGGGCAGTGGAGCTCTGGAAACACCATATATTTT. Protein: CASSEGQWSSGNTIYF.

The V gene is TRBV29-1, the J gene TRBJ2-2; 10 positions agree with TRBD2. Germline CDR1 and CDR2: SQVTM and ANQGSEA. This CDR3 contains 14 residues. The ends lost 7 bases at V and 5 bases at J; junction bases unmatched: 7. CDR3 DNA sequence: TGCAGCGCTAATAGCGGGAGGCGGACCGGGGAGCTGTTTTTT. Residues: CSANSGRRTGELFF.